This TCR beta chain was captured in a study of cytomegalovirus exposure and HLA in healthy donors. General study results and limits: Exclusion as indistinguishable affected some V segments, including TRBV6-2 and TRBV6-3.

The ends were cut back, 5 bases at V and 5 bases at J, with 9 bases in the middle. Germline V lookup: CDR1 SGHAT, CDR2 FQNNGV. This CDR3 comprises 12 residues. The PCR used 60 Vbeta and 13 Jbeta primers. The method was immunoSEQ multiplex PCR; TCRdb's version includes in-frame clones alone and lacks a portion of them. There are about 160,000 clones in the sample; roughly two thirds occur only once, and approximately 4.5% lies in the top ten. Comments on this clone: Its antigen remains unidentified.

Sequenced input: PBMCs. The genes are TRBV11-2 and TRBJ1-2; the D gene is possibly TRBD1 (5 bases). This clonotype was obtained from a woman between 18 and 29 years old in good health and CMV-seropositive. For the CDR3, the DNA is TGTGCCAGCAGCGCCAGACAGTATGGCTACACCTTC. Translation gives CASSARQYGYTF.